The rows below give T cell receptor beta chains drawn from one sample of a study of blood T cells in healthy people across ages. One entry per CDR3 protein, called by TCRdb with MiXCR from the 5' RACE reads. This sample yields 850,000 to 1,100,000 distinct CDR3 sequences, of which under 40% are seen a single time; approximately 14% belongs to the top ten. Sequenced input: blood. These receptors all come from a young man in good health. Each CDR3 is given with its conserved first and last residue. The D gene is left open where the match is weak. Size is stated for part of the rows, as once, few or many counts, or as a class when the clone is expanded.

j_gene | abundance | d_gene | v_gene | CDR3nt | CDR3aa
TRBJ2-1 | few | . | TRBV20-1 | TGCAGTGCTAGTGGTCTAGCGCGGTCCAATGAGCAGTTCTTC | CSASGLARSNEQFF
TRBJ2-1 | . | . | TRBV9 | TGTGCCAGCAGCGTAGAGGGGGGGTCCTTCAATGAGCAGTTCTTC | CASSVEGGSFNEQFF
TRBJ1-1 | . | TRBD1 | TRBV27 | TGTGCCAGCAGTTCACCGGGACAGGGCGGTGAAGCTTTCTTT | CASSSPGQGGEAFF
TRBJ1-2 | . | . | TRBV27 | TGTGCCAGCGGACCCGGGTCTCTGGGCTACACCTTC | CASGPGSLGYTF
TRBJ1-1 | few | . | TRBV28 | TGTGCCAGCGGATACGGTCGGGCTTTCTTT | CASGYGRAFF
TRBJ1-4 | . | . | TRBV7-9 | TGTGCCAGCAGCTTAAAAGGTGGCAGGGGAATCCTTAAACTGTTTTTT | CASSLKGGRGILKLFF
TRBJ2-3 | many | . | TRBV6-5 | TGTGCCAGCAGTTACTCGAGGGGGGGGGATACGCAGTATTTT | CASSYSRGGDTQYF
TRBJ1-1 | few | . | TRBV12-3/TRBV12-4 | TGTGCCAGCAGTTTAAGGCAGTTCACTGAAGCTTTCTTT | CASSLRQFTEAFF
TRBJ1-1 | . | . | TRBV29-1 | TGCAGCGTTGACCAGGAGCAGAACACTGAAGCTTTCTTT | CSVDQEQNTEAFF
TRBJ1-2 | . | . | TRBV9 | TGTGCCAGCACCGAGTCGGGCGGAGCTAACTATGGCTACACCTTC | CASTESGGANYGYTF
TRBJ1-2 | few | . | TRBV7-9 | TGTGCCAGCAGCCCACCAGACATTTATAACTATGGCTACACCTTC | CASSPPDIYNYGYTF
TRBJ1-5 | . | . | TRBV21-1 | TGTGCCAGCAGCAGACGAGGGGACGACAGGGCCGTGAATCAGCCCCAGCATTTT | CASSRRGDDRAVNQPQHF
TRBJ2-7 | . | TRBD1 | TRBV12-3/TRBV12-4 | TGTGCCAGCAGTCTCGGGACAGGGGGCTACAGCGGGGTTTCCTACAATGAGCAGTACTTC | CASSLGTGGYSGVSYNEQYF
TRBJ1-2 | . | . | TRBV6-6 | TGTGCCAGCAACAAGGCCGAGGGTGGCTACACCTTC | CASNKAEGGYTF
TRBJ2-3 | . | TRBD2 | TRBV7-2 | TGTGCCAGCAGCTTAATGGCTAGCGGGGGGGCCAGAACAGATACGCAGTATTTT | CASSLMASGGARTDTQYF
TRBJ2-1 | . | . | TRBV5-1 | TGCGCCAGCAGCTTGGGGCGGGTATACAATGAGCAGTTCTTC | CASSLGRVYNEQFF
TRBJ2-3 | many | . | TRBV7-2 | TGTGCCAGCAGCTTGGACGGTTTGGATACGCAGTATTTT | CASSLDGLDTQYF
TRBJ1-1 | few | . | TRBV7-2 | TGTGCCAGCGGACGGGGGTCGAACACTGAAGCTTTCTTT | CASGRGSNTEAFF
TRBJ2-3 | few | TRBD2 | TRBV5-6 | TGTGCCAGCAGCTACCCGGGACTAGCAGGGGATACGCAGTATTTT | CASSYPGLAGDTQYF
TRBJ1-4 | many | . | TRBV7-9 | TGCGCCAGCAGCTTATCGACTAATGAAAAACTGTTTTTT | CASSLSTNEKLFF
TRBJ2-5 | . | TRBD2 | TRBV4-1 | TGCGCCAGCAGCCATTCTACTAGCGGGGGGGCCCGGTATGAGCAGTACTTC | CASSHSTSGGARYEQYF
TRBJ2-7 | . | TRBD2 | TRBV3-1 | TGTGCCAGCAGCCTATGGACTAGCGGGGGGTACGAGCAGTACTTC | CASSLWTSGGYEQYF
TRBJ2-3 | . | . | TRBV6-5 | TGTGCCAGCAGTTTTACCCCGAGACGCACAGATACGCAGTATTTT | CASSFTPRRTDTQYF
TRBJ2-1 | . | . | TRBV6-1 | TGTGCCAGCAGTGAATTTGGTACATACGCCCCCGAGCAGTTCTTC | CASSEFGTYAPEQFF
TRBJ2-3 | few | . | TRBV7-2 | TGTGCCAGCAGCTCCCGACCGGGACTTCTAACAGATACGCAGTATTTT | CASSSRPGLLTDTQYF
TRBJ1-2 | . | TRBD1 | TRBV9 | TGTGCCAGCAGCGGGACAGGCCACACCTTC | CASSGTGHTF
TRBJ2-1 | few | . | TRBV13 | TGTGCCAGCAGCTCCCGTGGGGGGCCAACCTACAATGAGCAGTTCTTC | CASSSRGGPTYNEQFF
TRBJ1-4 | few | TRBD1 | TRBV7-2 | TGTGCCAGCAGCCGGACAGGGTTGACTAATGAAAAACTGTTTTTT | CASSRTGLTNEKLFF
TRBJ1-1 | . | . | TRBV2 | TGTGCCAGCAGCAACAGGAGAGGGGACGCTGAAGCTTTCTTT | CASSNRRGDAEAFF
TRBJ1-2 | . | . | TRBV20-1 | TGCAGTGCTAGCCAGGCAACTAACTATGGCTACACCTTC | CSASQATNYGYTF
TRBJ2-3 | . | . | TRBV10-3 | TGTGCCATCAGTGACACCGGGATTGGGGCAGATACGCAGTATTTT | CAISDTGIGADTQYF
TRBJ2-3 | many | . | TRBV20-1 | TGCAGTGCCCATCCCCCTTCTAGCACAGATACGCAGTATTTT | CSAHPPSSTDTQYF
TRBJ2-2 | . | . | TRBV4-3 | TGCGCCAGCAGCCACGATTCGGGCGGGGAGCTGTTTTTT | CASSHDSGGELFF
TRBJ1-4 | . | . | TRBV4-1 | TGCGCCAGCAGCCAAGAATTGGAGGTTGAAAAACTGTTTTTT | CASSQELEVEKLFF
TRBJ1-1 | . | . | TRBV29-1 | TGCAGCGTACCGACAGGATTTGAAGCTTTCTTT | CSVPTGFEAFF
TRBJ2-3 | few | . | TRBV18 | TGTGCCAGCTCACCGGCTCCTAGCGATAACACAGATACGCAGTATTTT | CASSPAPSDNTDTQYF
TRBJ1-4 | . | . | TRBV10-3 | TGTGCCATCAGTGAGTCGGGCAGTGCTAATGAAAAACTGTTTTTT | CAISESGSANEKLFF
TRBJ1-4 | . | . | TRBV5-1 | TGCGCCAGCAGCTTGGATGTGGGGGCCGCAACTAATGAAAAACTGTTTTTT | CASSLDVGAATNEKLFF
TRBJ1-6 | once | . | TRBV4-3 | TGCGCCAGCAGCCAAGGGGGCAGTTCACCCCTCCACTTT | CASSQGGSSPLHF
TRBJ2-2 | once | . | TRBV18 | TGTGCCAGCTCACCAGAGGCGGCGGGGCTGACCGGGGAGCTGTTTTTT | CASSPEAAGLTGELFF
TRBJ2-3 | . | TRBD2 | TRBV7-2 | TGTGCCAGCAGCTTAGTTAGCGGGGGGGAGACTACGCAGTATTTT | CASSLVSGGETTQYF
TRBJ2-7 | . | TRBD1 | TRBV5-5 | TGTGCCAGCGGTCCCGGGACAGCGTATAATGAGCAGTACTTC | CASGPGTAYNEQYF
TRBJ2-7 | . | . | TRBV5-6 | TGTGCCAGCAGCCGATGGAGCTCCTACAATGAGCAGTACTTC | CASSRWSSYNEQYF
TRBJ1-1 | few | . | TRBV6-5 | TGTGCCAGCAGTCGAAGGACAGACACTGAAGCTTTCTTT | CASSRRTDTEAFF
TRBJ1-1 | . | . | TRBV12-3/TRBV12-4 | TGTGCCATCACCCTCGGACAGACTGAAGCTTTCTTT | CAITLGQTEAFF
TRBJ1-5 | . | TRBD1 | TRBV12-5 | TGTGCTAGTGGTTTGGTAATAGGTGGTCAGGGGGAACGCCCCCAGCATTTT | CASGLVIGGQGERPQHF
TRBJ2-1 | few | TRBD2 | TRBV20-1 | TGCAGTGCTAGAGGTGCGGCTAGCGGGGATGAGCAGTTCTTC | CSARGAASGDEQFF
TRBJ2-3 | many | . | TRBV20-1 | TGCAGTAAAGGTCCCGCGGGTAGGAACCAGCAGTATTTT | CSKGPAGRNQQYF
TRBJ2-1 | many | TRBD1 | TRBV5-1 | TGCGCCAGCAGCTTTGGACAGGCCAGGGATGAGCAGTTCTTC | CASSFGQARDEQFF
TRBJ2-2 | . | . | TRBV4-2 | TGTGTCAGCAGCCAACGGACCGAGGTCACCGGGGAGCTGTTTTTT | CVSSQRTEVTGELFF
TRBJ2-1 | . | TRBD2 | TRBV29-1 | TGCAGCGTTGACCTAGCGGGAATCTACAATGAGCAGTTCTTC | CSVDLAGIYNEQFF
TRBJ1-5 | once | . | TRBV16 | TGTGCCAGCAGCGGGGGATTTCGGCAGCCTCCCAATCAGCCCCAGCATTTT | CASSGGFRQPPNQPQHF
TRBJ1-5 | . | . | TRBV10-3 | TGTGCCATCACGGACAGCGCGAATCAGCCCCAGCATTTT | CAITDSANQPQHF
TRBJ1-2 | few | TRBD1 | TRBV6-5 | TGTGCCAGCAGTGGCCCCTACAGGGGAATGTATGGCTACACCTTC | CASSGPYRGMYGYTF
TRBJ2-1 | . | . | TRBV4-1 | TGCGCCAGCAGCCAAGACGTCAGAGGGGAGGGGGGGAATGAGCAGTTCTTC | CASSQDVRGEGGNEQFF
TRBJ1-5 | . | . | TRBV7-9 | TGTGCCAGCAGCCCCTCCGGGACACAAAGTAATCAGCCCCAGCATTTT | CASSPSGTQSNQPQHF
TRBJ2-4 | . | TRBD1 | TRBV20-1 | TGCAGTGCTACGGACAGGGAAGGAGCCAAAAACATTCAGTACTTC | CSATDREGAKNIQYF
TRBJ1-5 | few | . | TRBV7-6 | TGTGCCAGCAGCTTAGCGGCTGATCAGCCCCAGCATTTT | CASSLAADQPQHF
TRBJ1-2 | few | TRBD1 | TRBV12-3/TRBV12-4 | TGTGCCAGCAGTCCCGTCGACAGGGATGGCTACACCTTC | CASSPVDRDGYTF
TRBJ2-7 | . | TRBD2 | TRBV7-2 | TGTGCCAGCAGCCTAGGGGTAGCGGGGGGGTACGAGCAGTACTTC | CASSLGVAGGYEQYF